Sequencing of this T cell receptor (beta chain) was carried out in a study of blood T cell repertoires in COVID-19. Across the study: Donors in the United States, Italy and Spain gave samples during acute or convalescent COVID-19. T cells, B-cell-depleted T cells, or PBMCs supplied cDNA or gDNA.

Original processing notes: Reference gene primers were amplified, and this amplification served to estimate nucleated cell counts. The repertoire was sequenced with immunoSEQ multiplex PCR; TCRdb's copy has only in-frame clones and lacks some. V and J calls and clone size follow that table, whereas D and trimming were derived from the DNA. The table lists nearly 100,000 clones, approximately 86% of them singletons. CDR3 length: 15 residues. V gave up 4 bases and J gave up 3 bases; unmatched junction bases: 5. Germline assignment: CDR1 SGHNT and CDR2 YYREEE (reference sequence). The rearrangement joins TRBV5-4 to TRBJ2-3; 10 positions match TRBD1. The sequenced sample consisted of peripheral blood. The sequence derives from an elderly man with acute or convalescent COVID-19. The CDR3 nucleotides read TGTGCCAGCAGCGGCCGGGACAGGGGAACAGATACGCAGTATTTT. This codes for CASSGRDRGTDTQYF.